This is a list of T cell receptor beta chains from one sample in a study of T cell responses to AZD1222 COVID-19 vaccine. The table came from immunoSEQ multiplex PCR; TCRdb's copy has only in-frame clones and leaves some out. The sample carries approximately 110,000 clones, around 81% recorded once. Source: peripheral blood, taken on day 0 of AZD1222 vaccination. These receptors were collected from an adult in good health. CDR3s include the opening cysteine and the closing phenylalanine or tryptophan. The D gene is left open where the match is weak. Not every row has a clone size; where given, it reads once, few, many or a size class.

D gene,clone size,V gene,CDR3 protein
.,.,TRBV7-2,CASSPGGLYGYTF
.,.,TRBV6-5,CASGLGLNTEAFF
.,.,TRBV6-6,CASSYSAGHANQPQHF
.,.,TRBV29-1,CSVERRDNEQYF
.,once,TRBV11-3,CASSSGPGAYGNTIYF
.,once,TRBV19,CRREAPYEQYF
.,.,TRBV7-8,CASSFDLYGYTF
.,.,TRBV10-3,CAISGQNQPQHF
TRBD1,.,TRBV3-1/TRBV3-2,CASSPRDRANYGYTF
.,.,TRBV18,CASSPADSGNTIYF
.,.,TRBV6-2/TRBV6-3,CASSRFNRERNYGYTF
.,.,TRBV4-1,CASSQDGSKQGGYTF
.,.,TRBV27,CASSFKGAGTREVLNEQFF
.,.,TRBV28,CASTSRGESRTEAFF
.,.,TRBV7-2,CASSSRTESEKLFF
TRBD1,.,TRBV19,CASTPVDRGIAGNTIYF
.,.,TRBV6-2/TRBV6-3,CASSYHTRVATEAFF
TRBD1,.,TRBV19,CASSIRQGAGNQPQHF
.,.,TRBV28,CATYVAVAGELFF
.,.,TRBV28,CASWGLANYGYTF
TRBD1,.,TRBV6-5,CASSLTGVEQYF
.,once,TRBV13,CASSFPRDYGYTF
TRBD1,.,TRBV10-1,CASSEVGQGTSYEQYF
TRBD2,.,TRBV7-6,CASSRRLAGIYEQYF
.,once,TRBV2,CASRALVGPNSPLHF
TRBD1,.,TRBV5-4,CASSQGARGTEAFF